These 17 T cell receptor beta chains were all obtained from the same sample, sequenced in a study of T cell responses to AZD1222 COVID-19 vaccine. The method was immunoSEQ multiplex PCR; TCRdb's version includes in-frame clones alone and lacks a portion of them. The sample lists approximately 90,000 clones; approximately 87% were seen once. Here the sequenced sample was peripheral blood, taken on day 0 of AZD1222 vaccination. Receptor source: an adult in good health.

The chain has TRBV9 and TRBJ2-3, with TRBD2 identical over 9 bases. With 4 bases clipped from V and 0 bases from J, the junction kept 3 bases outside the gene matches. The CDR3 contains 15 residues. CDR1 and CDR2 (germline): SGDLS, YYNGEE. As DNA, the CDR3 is TGTGCCAGCAGCCGTAGCGGGGGAAGCACAGATACGCAGTATTTT. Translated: CASSRSGGSTDTQYF. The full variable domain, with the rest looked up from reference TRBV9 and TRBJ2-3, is DSGVTQTPKHLITATGQRVTLRCSPRSGDLSVYWYQQSLDQGLQFLIQYYNGEERAKGNILERFSAQQFPDLHSELNLSSLELGDSALYFCASSRSGGSTDTQYFGPGTRLTVL.

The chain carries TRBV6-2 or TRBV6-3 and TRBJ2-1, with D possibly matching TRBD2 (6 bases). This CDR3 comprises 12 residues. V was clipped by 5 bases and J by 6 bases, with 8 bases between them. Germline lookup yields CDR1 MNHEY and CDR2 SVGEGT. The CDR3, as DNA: TGTGCCAGCAGTGAGGGACTCAATGAGCAGTTCTTC. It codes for CASSEGLNEQFF.

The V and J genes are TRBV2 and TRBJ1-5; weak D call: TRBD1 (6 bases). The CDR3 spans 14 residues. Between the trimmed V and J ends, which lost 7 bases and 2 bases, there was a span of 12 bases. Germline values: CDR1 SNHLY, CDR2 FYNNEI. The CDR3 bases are TGTGCCAGCACAGGACAGTCAGGCAATCAGCCCCAGCATTTT. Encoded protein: CASTGQSGNQPQHF.

DNA of the CDR3: TGTGCCAGCACCGGGGCCGTATATGGCTACACCTTC. Its protein is CASTGAVYGYTF. The chain uses TRBV6-5 and TRBJ1-2, with D perhaps TRBD1 (5 bases). Between the trimmed V and J ends, which lost 7 bases and 5 bases, there was a span of 11 bases. The CDR3 is 12 residues long. The germline gives CDR1 MNHEY, CDR2 SVGAGI.

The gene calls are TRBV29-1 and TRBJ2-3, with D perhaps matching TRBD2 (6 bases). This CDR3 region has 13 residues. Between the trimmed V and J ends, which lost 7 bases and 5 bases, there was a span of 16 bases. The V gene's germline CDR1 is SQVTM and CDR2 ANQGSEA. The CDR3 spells CSACGDGLDTQYF. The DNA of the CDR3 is TGCAGCGCTTGCGGGGACGGATTAGATACGCAGTATTTT.

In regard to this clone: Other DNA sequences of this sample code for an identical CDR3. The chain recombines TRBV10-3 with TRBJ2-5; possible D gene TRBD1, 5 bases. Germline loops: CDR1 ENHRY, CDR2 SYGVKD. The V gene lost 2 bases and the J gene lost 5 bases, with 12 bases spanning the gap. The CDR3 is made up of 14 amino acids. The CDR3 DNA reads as TGTGCCATCAGTGAGCAAGGGGCTAGGGAGACCCAGTACTTC. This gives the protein CAISEQGARETQYF.

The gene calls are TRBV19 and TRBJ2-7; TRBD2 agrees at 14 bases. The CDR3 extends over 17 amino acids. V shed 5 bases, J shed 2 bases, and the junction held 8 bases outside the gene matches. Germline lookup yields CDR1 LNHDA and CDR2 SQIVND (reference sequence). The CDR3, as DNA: TGTGCCAGTAGTTCCCGGACTAGCGGGAGGACAGCCTACGAGCAGTACTTC. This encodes CASSSRTSGRTAYEQYF.

The CDR3 is CASRVERNSGNTIYF. CDR3 nucleotide sequence: TGTGCCAGCAGAGTCGAAAGGAACTCTGGAAACACCATATATTTT. The rearrangement joins TRBV2 to TRBJ1-3, with D uncertain. CDR3 length equals 15 residues. V lost 6 bases, J lost 0 bases, and 12 bases lay in between. CDR1 is SNHLY and CDR2 is FYNNEI in the germline V gene.

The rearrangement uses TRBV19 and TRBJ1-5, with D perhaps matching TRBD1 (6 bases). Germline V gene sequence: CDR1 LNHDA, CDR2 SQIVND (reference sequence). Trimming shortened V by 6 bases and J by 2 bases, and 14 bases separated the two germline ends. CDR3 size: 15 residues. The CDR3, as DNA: TGTGCCAGTAGAAGTCCAACAGGGCGCAATCAGCCCCAGCATTTT. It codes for CASRSPTGRNQPQHF.

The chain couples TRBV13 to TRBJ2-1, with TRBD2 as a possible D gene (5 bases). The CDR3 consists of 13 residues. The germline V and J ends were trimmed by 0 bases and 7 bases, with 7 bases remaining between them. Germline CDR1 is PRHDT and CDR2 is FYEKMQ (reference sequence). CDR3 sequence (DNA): TGTGCCAGCAGCTTAGGGGGCGGGAATGAGCAGTTCTTC. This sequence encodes CASSLGGGNEQFF.

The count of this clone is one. This CDR3 is CASTSGGVRWPDTQYF. CDR3 in DNA: TGTGCCAGTACCTCGGGGGGGGTGAGATGGCCAGATACGCAGTATTTT. This chain joins TRBV19 and TRBJ2-3, with 8 bases matching TRBD2. Germline V gene sequence: CDR1 LNHDA, CDR2 SQIVND (reference sequence). The CDR3 consists of 16 residues. The V segment lost 7 bases and the J segment 4 bases; nucleotides outside the gene matches: 13.

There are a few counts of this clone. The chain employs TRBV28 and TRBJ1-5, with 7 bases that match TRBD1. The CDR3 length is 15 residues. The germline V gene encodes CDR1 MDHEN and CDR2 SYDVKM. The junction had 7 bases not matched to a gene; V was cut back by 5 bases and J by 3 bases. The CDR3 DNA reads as TGTGCCAGCAGTCTCCAGGGGGGGTTCAATCAGCCCCAGCATTTT. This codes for CASSLQGGFNQPQHF.

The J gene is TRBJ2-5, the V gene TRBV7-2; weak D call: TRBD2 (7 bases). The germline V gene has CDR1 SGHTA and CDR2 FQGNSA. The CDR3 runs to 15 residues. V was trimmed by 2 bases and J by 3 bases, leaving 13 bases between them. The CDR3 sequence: CASSLRGGPEETQYF. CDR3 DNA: TGTGCCAGCAGCTTAAGGGGGGGGCCTGAAGAGACCCAGTACTTC.

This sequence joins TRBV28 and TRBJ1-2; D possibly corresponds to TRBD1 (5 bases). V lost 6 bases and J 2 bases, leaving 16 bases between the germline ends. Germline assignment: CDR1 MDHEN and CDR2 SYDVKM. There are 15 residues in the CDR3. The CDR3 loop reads CASRPDWDGNYGYTF. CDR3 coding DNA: TGTGCCAGCAGGCCTGATTGGGACGGAAACTATGGCTACACCTTC.

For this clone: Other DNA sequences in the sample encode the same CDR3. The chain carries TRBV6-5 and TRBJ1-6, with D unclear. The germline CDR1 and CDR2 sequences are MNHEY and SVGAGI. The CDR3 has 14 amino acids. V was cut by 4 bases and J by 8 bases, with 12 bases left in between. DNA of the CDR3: TGTGCCAGCAGTTCAAGTCGGCGGGATTCACCCCTCCACTTT. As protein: CASSSSRRDSPLHF.

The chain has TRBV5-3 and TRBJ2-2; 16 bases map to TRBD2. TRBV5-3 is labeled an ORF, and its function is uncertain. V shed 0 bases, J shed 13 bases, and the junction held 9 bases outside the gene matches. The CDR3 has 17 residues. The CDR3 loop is CARSLAGTSGRVGRLFF. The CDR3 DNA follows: TGTGCCAGAAGCTTGGCCGGGACTAGCGGGAGGGTGGGAAGGCTGTTTTTT.

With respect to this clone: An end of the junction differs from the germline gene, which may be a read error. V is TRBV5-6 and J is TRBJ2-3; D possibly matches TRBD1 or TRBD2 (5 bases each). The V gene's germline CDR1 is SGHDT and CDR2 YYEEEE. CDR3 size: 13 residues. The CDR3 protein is CASSPGTTQRGDF. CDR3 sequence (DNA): TGTGCCAGCAGCCCCGGGACCACCCAGCGAGGGGATTTT.